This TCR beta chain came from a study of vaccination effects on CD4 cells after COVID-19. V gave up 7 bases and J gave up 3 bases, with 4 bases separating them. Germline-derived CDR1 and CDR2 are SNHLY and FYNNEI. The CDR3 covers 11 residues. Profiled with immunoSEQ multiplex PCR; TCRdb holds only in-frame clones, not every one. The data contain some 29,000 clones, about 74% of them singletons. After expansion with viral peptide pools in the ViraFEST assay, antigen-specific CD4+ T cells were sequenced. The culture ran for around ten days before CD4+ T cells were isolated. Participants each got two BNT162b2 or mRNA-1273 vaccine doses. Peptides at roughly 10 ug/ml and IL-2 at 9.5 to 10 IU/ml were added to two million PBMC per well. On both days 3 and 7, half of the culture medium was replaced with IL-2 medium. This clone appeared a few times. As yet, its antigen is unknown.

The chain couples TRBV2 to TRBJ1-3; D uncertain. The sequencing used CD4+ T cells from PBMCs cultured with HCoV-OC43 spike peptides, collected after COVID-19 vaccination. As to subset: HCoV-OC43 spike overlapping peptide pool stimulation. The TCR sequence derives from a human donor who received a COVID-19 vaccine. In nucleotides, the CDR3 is TGTGCCAGCAATGGTGGAAACACCATATATTTT. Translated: CASNGGNTIYF. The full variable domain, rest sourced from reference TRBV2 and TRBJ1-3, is EPEVTQTPSHQVTQMGQEVILRCVPISNHLYFYWYRQILGQKVEFLVSFYNNEISEKSEIFDDQFSVERPDGSNFTLKIRSTKLEDSAMYFCASNGGNTIYFGEGSWLTVV.